These T cell receptor beta chains were read from a single sample in a study of blood T cells in healthy people across ages. TCRdb itself ran the 5' RACE reads through MiXCR, one entry per CDR3 protein. The sample includes 1.4 million or so distinct CDR3 sequences, roughly 43% of them seen just once. Sequences were obtained from blood. These receptors came from a young woman in good health. The CDR3 runs from the conserved cysteine through the conserved F or W. The order of the fields is clone size, J gene, D gene, V gene, CDR3 DNA, CDR3 protein. The D gene is left open where the match is weak. Clone size is given for some rows only: seen once, a few or many times, or a class if the clone is expanded.

NA TRBJ1-1 NA TRBV7-9 TGTGCCAGCAGCTTAGCCGGTGGGGCCCCGAACACTGAAGCTTTCTTT CASSLAGGAPNTEAFF
few TRBJ2-1 NA TRBV9 TGTGCCAGCAGCGTAGGAATAGGGTTGGGGGAGCAGTTCTTC CASSVGIGLGEQFF
NA TRBJ1-1 TRBD1 TRBV7-2 TGTGCCAGCAGCATAAACCGGGACAGGATAATTGCTTTCTTT CASSINRDRIIAFF
NA TRBJ2-1 TRBD1 TRBV29-1 TGCAGCGCGGGACAGGGACCTTACGAGCAGTTCTTC CSAGQGPYEQFF
few TRBJ2-7 NA TRBV28 TGTGCCAGCAGTTTATTAACAGCCACCGCTTCCTACAATGAGCAGTACTTC CASSLLTATASYNEQYF
NA TRBJ2-3 NA TRBV12-3/TRBV12-4 TGTGCCAGCATTTCTGAGGCAGCCCCCTTCACAGATACGCAGTATTTT CASISEAAPFTDTQYF
few TRBJ1-2 NA TRBV6-6 TGTGCCAGCAGTTACTCTCGGCTCAGGCATGGCTACACCTTC CASSYSRLRHGYTF
NA TRBJ1-6 NA TRBV4-3 TGCGCCAGCAGCCACCGGGAAACAGTCAATTCACCCCTCCACTTT CASSHRETVNSPLHF
NA TRBJ2-7 NA TRBV9 TGTGCCAGCAGCGTAGGACTAGTGGACGAGCAGTACTTC CASSVGLVDEQYF
NA TRBJ2-1 TRBD2 TRBV29-1 TGCAGCGCCATAATAGCGGGGGGCCTTGAGCAGTTCTTC CSAIIAGGLEQFF
few TRBJ2-7 NA TRBV29-1 TGCAGCGTTGCGGGGGTAAGGGCCTACGAGCAGTACTTC CSVAGVRAYEQYF
few TRBJ2-6 NA TRBV4-3 TGCGCCAGCAGCCAAGATCGCGGACTTATTGGGGCCAACGTCCTGACTTTC CASSQDRGLIGANVLTF
NA TRBJ2-3 TRBD2 TRBV2 TGTGCCAGCAGTGAGGAAGCGGGAGTTACGCAGTATTTT CASSEEAGVTQYF
NA TRBJ2-5 TRBD2 TRBV7-3 TGTGCCAGCAGCTTTCTAGCGGGGCTGCAAGAGACCCAGTACTTC CASSFLAGLQETQYF
NA TRBJ1-4 NA TRBV12-3/TRBV12-4 TGTGCCAGCAGTTTAACCCGTGGACCACAGGCTGAAAAACTGTTTTTT CASSLTRGPQAEKLFF
few TRBJ2-4 NA TRBV28 TGTGCCAGCAACACCCGAGGGAGTAAGGGGTTGTCAAACATTCAGTACTTC CASNTRGSKGLSNIQYF
NA TRBJ1-1 TRBD1 TRBV20-1 TGCAGTGCGCCGCAGGGGGGGAGAACTGAAGCTTTCTTT CSAPQGGRTEAFF
NA TRBJ2-7 NA TRBV6-6 TGTGCCAGCAGTTACCTGAGCGGGTTCTCCTACGAGCAGTACTTC CASSYLSGFSYEQYF
NA TRBJ1-1 NA TRBV18 TGTGCCAGCTCACCGGGGGTTTTGGCTTTCTTT CASSPGVLAFF
NA TRBJ2-7 NA TRBV29-1 TGCAGCGTTGCTAGAAGTCTTAGCTACGAGCAGTACTTC CSVARSLSYEQYF
NA TRBJ1-6 NA TRBV4-1 TGCGCCAGCAGCCGGGACATCGTCTCTGGTTCACCCCTCCACTTT CASSRDIVSGSPLHF
NA TRBJ2-5 TRBD1 TRBV7-2 TGTGCCAGCAGCTTTGGGACAGTAAGGCAAGAGACCCAGTACTTC CASSFGTVRQETQYF
NA TRBJ2-2 TRBD1 TRBV29-1 TGCAGCGTTGAGGGACAGGGGGAGGCCGGGGAGCTGTTTTTT CSVEGQGEAGELFF
NA TRBJ2-1 NA TRBV25-1 TGTGCCAGCAGTACTACAGGGATCCATGAGCAGTTCTTC CASSTTGIHEQFF
few TRBJ1-6 NA TRBV20-1 TGCAGTGCCCCGACGGGTGGCTATAATTCACCCCTCCACTTT CSAPTGGYNSPLHF
NA TRBJ2-1 TRBD2 TRBV6-5 TGTGCCAGCAGTTACGGGGTTGGACTAGTTCGGTTCTTC CASSYGVGLVRFF
few TRBJ2-5 NA TRBV9 TGTGCCAGCTGCGACGGGCTGGAAGAGACCCAGTACTTC CASCDGLEETQYF
many TRBJ2-1 NA TRBV7-2 TGTGCCAGCAGCTTAGTCCTAGGAGGTACTGAGCAGTTCTTC CASSLVLGGTEQFF
NA TRBJ2-3 NA TRBV7-2 TGTGCCAGCAGCCAGGGGGCAGCGGGAACAGATACGCAGTATTTT CASSQGAAGTDTQYF
NA TRBJ1-4 NA TRBV10-3 TGTGCCATCAGTGGCAGGGGTGGCCTAGGTGAAAAACTGTTTTTT CAISGRGGLGEKLFF
NA TRBJ2-7 NA TRBV7-3 TGTGCCAGCGGAGCCGGGACTGCACCCGAGCAGTACTTC CASGAGTAPEQYF
few TRBJ2-1 NA TRBV7-9 TGTGCCAGCAGCTTAGTACGTCAGCCTGGCTTGGAGCAGTTCTTC CASSLVRQPGLEQFF
few TRBJ2-5 NA TRBV6-2/TRBV6-3 TGTGCCAGCAGTTACTCAGTCCGGACTCTCCAAGAGACCCAGTACTTC CASSYSVRTLQETQYF
NA TRBJ2-1 TRBD2 TRBV14 TGTGCCAGCAGCCAGGTTAGCGGGAGGAGGTTTGGGAATGAGCAGTTCTTC CASSQVSGRRFGNEQFF
few TRBJ2-5 NA TRBV6-5 TGTGCCAGCAGCCCGCTGATACAAGAGACCCAGTACTTC CASSPLIQETQYF
NA TRBJ2-7 NA TRBV27 TGTGCCAGCAGTTCGAGTTTCGACGAGCAGTACTTC CASSSSFDEQYF
NA TRBJ2-3 NA TRBV9 TGTGCCAGCAGCGTAGCGCGGGGCTCAGATACGCAGTATTTT CASSVARGSDTQYF
few TRBJ1-6 NA TRBV6-5 TGTGCCAGCAGTTACGGGCCCTTTGTGTCACCCCTCCACTTT CASSYGPFVSPLHF
NA TRBJ2-1 TRBD2 TRBV6-1 TGTGCCAGCACAGCGGGAGGGCCGGGTGAGCAGTTCTTC CASTAGGPGEQFF
NA TRBJ1-5 NA TRBV30 TGTGCCTGGAGTGTACGTCATGATCAGCCCCAGCATTTT CAWSVRHDQPQHF